Presented here are 27 T cell receptor beta chains from one specimen sequenced in a study of PD-1 blockade in classical Hodgkin lymphoma. Generated by immunoSEQ multiplex PCR, the TCRdb table keeps only in-frame clones and is missing some. The repertoire holds roughly 140,000 clones, approximately 80% seen once, with about 9% in the top ten. Every patient had relapsed following autologous stem cell transplantation, and cohorts differed in brentuximab vedotin exposure. This specimen was peripheral blood mononuclear cells (PBMCs), taken before the second cycle of nivolumab. Receptors originate from a human donor with classical Hodgkin lymphoma.

This clone was recorded a few times. The CDR3 region is CASSLRGGSGNTIYF. The CDR3 DNA follows: TGTGCCAGCAGCCTCAGGGGGGGCTCTGGAAACACCATATATTTT. The chain combines TRBV7-2 with TRBJ1-3; the match to TRBD1 covers 7 bases. The CDR3 loop spans 15 amino acids. Trimming took 5 bases from V and 0 from J; bases not matched to a gene: 4. CDR1 and CDR2 from the germline V gene are SGHTA and FQGNSA.

The genes are TRBV28 and TRBJ2-2; D gene unclear. The CDR3 is 13 amino acids. The V gene's germline CDR1 is MDHEN and CDR2 SYDVKM. V was pared by 7 bases and J by 6 bases, with 12 bases between. The CDR3 is CASIRVIPGELFF. CDR3 sequence (DNA): TGTGCCAGCATTAGGGTTATTCCCGGGGAGCTGTTTTTT.

The chain links TRBV28 to TRBJ2-3, with 13 bases aligning to TRBD2. CDR1 is MDHEN and CDR2 is SYDVKM in the germline V gene. The CDR3 has 18 amino acids. With 6 bases clipped from V and 0 bases from J, the junction kept 9 bases outside the gene matches. CDR3 DNA: TGTGCCAGCAGACTAGCGGGAGGGCCCAGGCAGAGCACAGATACGCAGTATTTT. This gives the protein CASRLAGGPRQSTDTQYF. Based on the CDR3 plus reference TRBV28 and TRBJ2-3, the full variable domain is DVKVTQSSRYLVKRTGEKVFLECVQDMDHENMFWYRQDPGLGLRLIYFSYDVKMKEKGDIPEGYSVSREKKERFSLILESASTNQTSMYLCASRLAGGPRQSTDTQYFGPGTRLTVL.

The chain carries TRBV4-1 and TRBJ2-5; 10 bases line up with TRBD2. The J segment lost 4 bases and the V segment lost 5 bases, leaving 16 bases of the junction unmatched. Germline CDR1 is MGHRA and CDR2 is YSYEKL. The CDR3 runs 18 residues. The CDR3 sequence is CASSARTSGLFGPETQYF. CDR3 DNA: TGCGCCAGCAGCGCCCGGACTAGCGGCCTATTCGGCCCAGAGACCCAGTACTTC.

The chain carries TRBV5-1 and TRBJ1-6, with 7 bases matching TRBD1. Unmatched junction bases numbered 6, after V lost 0 bases and J lost 9 bases. From germline, CDR1 is SGHRS and CDR2 YFSETQ. This CDR3 spans 15 amino acids. CDR3 in DNA: TGCGCCAGCAGCTTGGAAGGGGGCGGTGGTTCACCCCTCCACTTT. Translated: CASSLEGGGGSPLHF.

The chain uses TRBV11-2 and TRBJ2-3; TRBD1 aligns across 7 bases. The CDR3 contains 14 residues. Germline CDR1 SGHAT, CDR2 FQNNGV. V shed 5 bases and J 0 bases; nucleotides not matched to a gene: 2. CDR3 loop: CASSDRDSTDTQYF. In DNA form, the CDR3 reads TGTGCCAGCAGCGACAGGGACAGCACAGATACGCAGTATTTT.

The chain links TRBV5-8 to TRBJ1-4; TRBD1 aligns across 8 bases. The V gene end was trimmed by 3 bases and the J gene end by 3 bases; junction bases not matched to a gene: 4. This CDR3 has 15 amino acids. Per the germline V gene, CDR1 is SGHTS and CDR2 is YDEGEE. CDR3 DNA sequence: TGTGCCAGCAGCTACCAGACAGGGGCTAATGAAAAACTGTTTTTT. This codes for CASSYQTGANEKLFF. Full variable domain (outside the CDR3, taken from reference TRBV5-8 and TRBJ1-4): EAGVTQSPTHLIKTRGQQATLRCSPISGHTSVYWYQQALGLGLQFLLWYDEGEERNRGNFPPRFSGRQFPNYSSELNVNALELEDSALYLCASSYQTGANEKLFFGSGTQLSVL.

This clone has only one observation. This sequence joins TRBV5-4 and TRBJ1-1, with no clear D. V was cut by 1 base and J by 2 bases, with 12 bases left in between. The germline gives CDR1 SGHNT, CDR2 YYREEE (reference sequence). The CDR3 is 15 residues long. CDR3 protein: CASSLLREFNTEAFF. The CDR3, as DNA: TGTGCCAGCAGCTTGCTGCGGGAGTTTAACACTGAAGCTTTCTTT.

The chain joins TRBV4-2 to TRBJ2-7, with a weak D call TRBD2 (5 bases). CDR1 is LGHNA, CDR2 YNFKEQ, per germline. V shed 4 bases and J shed 11 bases, with 24 bases lying between them. The CDR3 totals 15 residues. The CDR3 sequence is CASSPEGHSAGIEYF. The CDR3 DNA follows: TGTGCCAGCAGCCCCGAGGGCCACAGTGCTGGGATTGAGTACTTC.

This chain connects TRBV7-2 to TRBJ2-3, with D maybe TRBD2 (7 bases). CDR1 and CDR2 from the germline V gene are SGHTA and FQGNSA. Trimming took 5 bases from V and 1 from J, leaving 19 bases between them. This CDR3 has 17 amino acids. This CDR3 is CASSPRRGAGGTDTQYF. For the CDR3, the DNA is TGTGCCAGCAGCCCTCGACGGGGGGCGGGAGGCACAGATACGCAGTATTTT.

V and J are TRBV7-2 and TRBJ2-7, with D tentatively TRBD1 or TRBD2 (8 bases each). CDR1 and CDR2 (germline): SGHTA, FQGNSA. The CDR3 spans 16 residues. V lost 5 bases and J lost 3, with 20 bases in between. DNA for the CDR3: TGTGCCAGCAGCCAGGGGGCCTGGCGGGGGGTCTACGAGCAGTACTTC. This encodes CASSQGAWRGVYEQYF.

V is TRBV2 and J is TRBJ2-3; D is unresolved. The V end was cut by 6 bases, the J end by 0 bases, with 13 bases between. The V gene's germline CDR1 is SNHLY and CDR2 FYNNEI. The CDR3 sequence is 15 residues long. The CDR3 nucleotides are TGTGCCAGCAGCGAGGACGGAACTAGCACAGATACGCAGTATTTT. Protein sequence: CASSEDGTSTDTQYF.

CDR3 bases: TGTGCCAGCAGCTCGCCCAGGGGACAGGGGGTCTATGGCTACACCTTC. This sequence encodes CASSSPRGQGVYGYTF. The chain recombines TRBV7-2 with TRBJ1-2, with 11 bases aligning to TRBD1. Germline lookup yields CDR1 SGHTA and CDR2 FQGNSA. The V gene end was trimmed by 4 bases and the J gene end by 4 bases; junction bases not matched to a gene: 8. CDR3 length: 16 residues.

This rearrangement joins TRBV9 to TRBJ2-1; D assignment may be TRBD1 or TRBD2 (5 bases each). CDR1 is SGDLS and CDR2 is YYNGEE in the germline V gene. This CDR3 spans 14 amino acids. V dropped 1 base and J dropped 8 bases, with 13 bases sitting between them. In DNA form, the CDR3 reads TGTGCCAGCAGCGTATTGGCTAGCAGGGATGAGCAGTTCTTC. This translates into CASSVLASRDEQFF.

J is TRBJ2-3 and V is TRBV9; the match to TRBD2 covers 8 bases. Unmatched junction bases numbered 5, after V lost 3 bases and J lost 2 bases. The length of the CDR3 is 15 residues. Germline loops: CDR1 SGDLS, CDR2 YYNGEE. The CDR3 protein is CASSGSGAPTDTQYF. The CDR3 region has the DNA TGTGCCAGCAGCGGTAGCGGGGCTCCCACAGATACGCAGTATTTT.

The gene calls are TRBV28 and TRBJ2-6; TRBD1 agrees at 9 bases. The junction had 6 bases not matched to a gene; V was cut back by 8 bases and J by 1 base. Germline values: CDR1 MDHEN, CDR2 SYDVKM. CDR3 size: 16 residues. CDR3 in amino acids: CASVTGGVSGANVLTF. In DNA, the CDR3 is TGTGCCAGCGTGACAGGGGGGGTGTCTGGGGCCAACGTCCTGACTTTC.

The rearrangement links TRBV9 to TRBJ2-3; 7 nucleotides match TRBD2. CDR3 size: 16 residues. V was pared by 1 base and J by 0 bases, with 5 bases of the junction left unmatched. CDR1 and CDR2 (germline): SGDLS, YYNGEE. This chain's CDR3 is CASSVNPGGSTDTQYF. The CDR3 nucleotides read TGTGCCAGCAGCGTAAACCCGGGGGGAAGCACAGATACGCAGTATTTT.

The genes are TRBV4-1 and TRBJ2-3, with D maybe TRBD1 (6 bases). V lost 1 base and J lost 2, with 13 bases in between. Germline values: CDR1 MGHRA, CDR2 YSYEKL. The CDR3 covers 16 residues. CDR3 sequence reads: CASSQGAGVFTDTQYF. The DNA of the CDR3 is TGCGCCAGCAGCCAAGGTGCAGGGGTGTTCACAGATACGCAGTATTTT.

The table lists this clone with a few counts. The chain carries TRBV2 and TRBJ2-5, with D possibly TRBD1 on 6 matching bases. The CDR3 consists of 16 residues. The germline CDR1 and CDR2 sequences are SNHLY and FYNNEI. Trimming cost V 4 bases and J 0 bases, with 15 bases left between them. CDR3: CASSGPGHIYQETQYF. The CDR3 bases are TGTGCCAGCAGTGGACCGGGACACATTTACCAAGAGACCCAGTACTTC.

V and J are TRBV6-5 and TRBJ1-2; no clear D. Germline V gene data show CDR1 as MNHEY and CDR2 as SVGAGI. The CDR3 runs 15 residues. V lost 2 bases, J lost 7 bases, and 17 bases lay in between. DNA of the CDR3: TGTGCCAGCAGTTACGGCGGGGAGGTGGGTCGTGGCTACACCTTC. It encodes CASSYGGEVGRGYTF.

This clone has only a few counts. The J gene is TRBJ1-5, the V gene TRBV7-6, with D hard to call. The CDR3 is 13 amino acids. Germline-derived CDR1 and CDR2 are SGHVS and FNYEAQ. With 4 bases removed from V and 6 bases from J, the gap between germline ends came to 10 bases. This CDR3 reads CASSSARGQPQHF. The CDR3 DNA reads as TGTGCCAGCAGCTCCGCCCGGGGTCAGCCCCAGCATTTT.

The chain carries TRBV18 and TRBJ2-7, with a weak D call TRBD1 (5 bases). V dropped 3 bases and J dropped 3 bases, with 12 bases sitting between them. Germline CDR1 KGHSH, CDR2 LQKENI. The CDR3 has 14 amino acids. The CDR3 nucleotides read TGTGCCAGCTCACCGGATCTGACAGTCTACGAGCAGTACTTC. Its protein is CASSPDLTVYEQYF. Supplemented by reference TRBV18 and TRBJ2-7, the full variable domain reads NAGVMQNPRHLVRRRGQEARLRCSPMKGHSHVYWYRQLPEEGLKFMVYLQKENIIDESGMPKERFSAEFPKEGPSILRIQQVVRGDSAAYFCASSPDLTVYEQYFGPGTRLTVT.

Only a few counts were recorded for this clone. The rearrangement joins TRBV2 to TRBJ2-7; D uncertain. Germline V gives CDR1 SNHLY, CDR2 FYNNEI. The CDR3 is 14 amino acids. V shed 1 base and J shed 1 base, with 8 bases lying between them. Written as DNA, the CDR3 is TGTGCCAGCAGTGAAGAACAGTTATCCTACGAGCAGTACTTC. Protein sequence: CASSEEQLSYEQYF.

The genes are TRBV28 and TRBJ1-5, with D possibly TRBD1 on 5 matching bases. Germline V gene lookup returns CDR1 MDHEN and CDR2 SYDVKM. This CDR3 has 13 amino acids. With 4 bases removed from V and 8 bases from J, the gap between germline ends came to 12 bases. CDR3 nucleotides: TGTGCCAGCAGTTGGCAGGGAAGAGAGCCCCAGCATTTT. This encodes CASSWQGREPQHF.

V gene TRBV6-1 combines with J gene TRBJ2-1; weak D call: TRBD2 (5 bases). V dropped 7 bases and J dropped 6 bases, with 13 bases sitting between them. CDR1 and CDR2 (germline): MNHNS, SASEGT. The CDR3 length is 13 residues. The CDR3 sequence is CASTPGWGNEQFF. DNA for the CDR3: TGTGCCAGCACGCCGGGATGGGGCAATGAGCAGTTCTTC.

This clone occurred a few times. The chain links TRBV27 to TRBJ1-1; 10 bases are shared with TRBD1. CDR3 size: 12 residues. Trimming cost V 6 bases and J 7 bases; bases outside gene matches: 2. CDR1 is MNHEY, CDR2 SMNVEV, per germline (reference sequence). The CDR3 nucleotides are TGTGCCAGCAGCCGGGACAGGGGTGAAGCTTTCTTT. Its translation: CASSRDRGEAFF.

The chain is built from TRBV19 and TRBJ2-3, with D perhaps TRBD2 (6 bases). Germline CDR1 LNHDA, CDR2 SQIVND (reference sequence). Trimming shortened V by 8 bases and J by 2 bases, and 11 bases separated the two germline ends. This CDR3 region has 13 residues. CDR3 DNA sequence: TGTGCCAGTTCGGGGGTGGTCACAGATACGCAGTATTTT. It specifies CASSGVVTDTQYF. The entire variable domain, with the rest obtained from reference TRBV19 and TRBJ2-3, is as follows: DGGITQSPKYLFRKEGQNVTLSCEQNLNHDAMYWYRQDPGQGLRLIYYSQIVNDFQKGDIAEGYSVSREKKESFPLTVTSAQKNPTAFYLCASSGVVTDTQYFGPGTRLTVL.